This TCR beta chain was documented in a study of cytomegalovirus exposure and HLA in healthy donors (dated by TCRdb to the late 2010s). Notes on the research overall: A later analysis indicated that the roughly 120 validation repertoires were generated on the platform also employed for the 700 or so repertoires of the first cohort. The study aimed to test whether signatures of past pathogen exposure could be identified by cataloging public T cell receptors. In addition to the first cohort of 650 to 750 subjects, a separate validation cohort of 120 different subjects was used. To predict cytomegalovirus infection status, the study brought together high-throughput TCR immunosequencing, statistical association of individual TCRs with disease status, and machine learning. General study outcomes and caveats: A later analysis had no HLA typing for the validation cohort, so co-occurrence there was scored across all 130 or so repertoires. A later analysis found that TCRs clustered in the first cohort also tended to co-occur in the roughly 120 validation repertoires, with more than 90% of cluster scores above 0. Across donors, most TCR sequences were observed very rarely, whereas some public TCRs were present in many individuals. In vitro tests confirmed that a few of the cytomegalovirus-associated TCR beta chains recognize cytomegalovirus antigens. Cytomegalovirus status was reported to be diagnosed by the classifier with high specificity and sensitivity in both the original and validation cohorts. According to the authors, the approach could potentially be generalized to other disease states and immunological phenotypes. The study gave a list of 150 to 200 TCR beta chains associated with cytomegalovirus.

Including the terminal cysteine and phenylalanine, the CDR3 comprises 16 residues. The only DNA kept is the CDR3, 48 bases in frame from the first base. The germline V gene provides CDR1 SGHRS and CDR2 YFSETQ. V is cut back by 4 bases and J by 0 bases, with 6 bases in the junction unmatched. The donors belonged to the validation cohort of about 120 subjects, which was separate from the approximately 700-subject first cohort. The receptor library was made with the immunoSEQ multiplex PCR assay. On the study's bioinformatics: To diagnose cytomegalovirus status from the catalog of TCR beta chain sequences, a statistical classification framework was built. The table was pulled from immuneACCESS by TCRdb, which kept in-frame rearrangements only. Such tables lose some clones; where checked, under half of the loss comes from unresolved V genes, and the rest has no known cause. The V and J calls and clone size were taken over from that table, and D and trimming were inferred from the DNA. Within this sample are about 260,000 clones, with 90% of them counted one time only. The top ten constitute 3% to 3.5% of the sample.

As regards this clone: Its antigen remains undetermined. Base qualities are not at hand, and no much larger clone is one base apart.

The sequence was collected from a woman aged 30 to 39 in good health and CMV-seronegative. Sequenced material: PBMCs. This chain is built from TRBV5-1 and TRBJ1-4; 7 bases in between match TRBD1. In nucleotides, the sequence is TGCGCCAGCAGCCCTACAGGGGCCACAACTAATGAAAAACTGTTTTTT. The resulting protein is CASSPTGATTNEKLFF.